The 27 T cell receptor beta chains in this list originate from one sample, sequenced in a study of blood T cell repertoires in COVID-19 (dated by TCRdb to the early 2020s). Libraries were built with the immunoSEQ multiplex PCR assay. TCRdb holds this immuneACCESS table with in-frame rearrangements only. Some clones are missing; in checked studies, unresolved V genes explain under half, and the rest has no known cause. Across this sample there are under 200,000 clones, with over 70% seen only once. The ten top clones hold roughly 6.7% of the sample. The sequenced sample was peripheral blood. The source of these receptors is a man between 60 and 70 years old with acute or convalescent COVID-19.

The chain links TRBV2 to TRBJ2-1; 7 bases map to TRBD2. The CDR3 spans 14 residues. CDR1 is SNHLY, CDR2 FYNNEI, per germline. The V and J ends lost 6 bases and 5 bases, in that order; junction bases with no gene match: 7. CDR3 protein: CASRPTSSHNEQFF. The DNA for the CDR3 is TGTGCCAGCAGACCGACTAGCAGTCACAATGAGCAGTTCTTC.

This clone was observed at least ten times. The chain combines TRBV5-6 with TRBJ2-3; the match to TRBD2 covers 9 bases. The CDR3 sequence is 15 residues long. The germline V gene has CDR1 SGHDT and CDR2 YYEEEE. V was clipped by 2 bases and J by 0 bases; unmatched bases: 1. The CDR3 DNA sequence: TGTGCCAGCAGCTTAGCGGGGGGAAGCACAGATACGCAGTATTTT. It is translated as CASSLAGGSTDTQYF.

The chain uses TRBV3-1 (or the pseudogene TRBV3-2) and TRBJ1-2; D is uncertain. V dropped 1 base and J dropped 8 bases, with 17 bases sitting between them. The CDR3 consists of 15 residues. The germline V gene encodes CDR1 LGHDT and CDR2 YNNKEL (reference sequence). This CDR3 reads CASSQGARVTTGYTF. The CDR3 coding sequence is TGTGCCAGCAGCCAAGGGGCTAGGGTGACTACAGGCTACACCTTC.

This chain uses TRBV27 with TRBJ1-5, with unresolved D. Trimming stripped 6 bases from V and 2 bases from J, with 20 bases between. Germline V gene data show CDR1 as MNHEY and CDR2 as SMNVEV (reference sequence). The CDR3 is 17 amino acids. This chain's CDR3 is CASSDTSLGRGNQPQHF. DNA for the CDR3: TGTGCCAGCAGCGACACGTCCCTAGGGAGGGGCAATCAGCCCCAGCATTTT.

The genes are TRBV10-3 and TRBJ2-1; TRBD2 agrees at 11 bases. The CDR3 runs 15 residues. In germline, CDR1 is ENHRY, CDR2 SYGVKD. The V gene end was trimmed by 6 bases and the J gene end by 4 bases; junction bases not matched to a gene: 5. CDR3 protein: CAISSIAGGYNEQFF. The CDR3 DNA is TGTGCCATCAGCTCCATAGCGGGGGGGTACAATGAGCAGTTCTTC.

The rearrangement joins TRBV6-6 to TRBJ1-4, with 7 positions matching TRBD1. The CDR3 has 14 amino acids. CDR1 and CDR2 (germline): MNHNY, SVGAGI (reference sequence). V shed 5 bases and J 7 bases; nucleotides not matched to a gene: 7. In nucleotides, the CDR3 is TGTGCCAGCAGTCACCGGGACAGAGGTGAAAAACTGTTTTTT. Its translation: CASSHRDRGEKLFF.

The chain links TRBV4-3 to TRBJ1-5, with TRBD1 as a possible D gene (5 bases). V shed 1 base and J shed 3 bases, with 10 bases lying between them. CDR3 length equals 15 residues. Per the germline V gene, CDR1 is LGHNA and CDR2 is YSLEER. The CDR3 DNA reads as TGCGCCAGCAGCCAAGGTCCAGGGAACAATCAGCCCCAGCATTTT. It encodes CASSQGPGNNQPQHF.

The J gene is TRBJ2-5, the V gene TRBV6-5, with a weak D call TRBD1 (6 bases). This CDR3 has 13 amino acids. CDR1 and CDR2 from the germline V gene are MNHEY and SVGAGI. The V gene lost 6 bases and the J gene lost 5 bases, with 13 bases spanning the gap. CDR3 bases: TGTGCCAGCAGCGGACAGAGTTTGGAGACCCAGTACTTC. This sequence encodes CASSGQSLETQYF.

The rearrangement uses TRBV4-2 and TRBJ2-1; maybe TRBD2 (6 bases). The CDR3 covers 16 residues. The germline gives CDR1 LGHNA, CDR2 YNFKEQ. V lost 2 bases to trimming and J lost 7 bases, with 18 bases between them. This CDR3 reads CASSQRTGGGENEQFF. Here the CDR3 DNA reads TGTGCCAGCAGCCAAAGAACGGGCGGAGGGGAAAATGAGCAGTTCTTC.

Details on this clone: This same CDR3 is encoded by further DNA sequences in the sample. The gene calls are TRBV12-3 or TRBV12-4 and TRBJ1-2; perhaps TRBD1 as D (5 bases). With 4 bases removed from V and 5 bases from J, the gap between germline ends came to 8 bases. This CDR3 has 12 residues. The CDR3 sequence is CASSSQGYGYTF. CDR3 DNA sequence: TGTGCCAGCAGTTCCCAGGGTTATGGCTACACCTTC.

J is TRBJ1-2 and V is TRBV7-9; 8 bases map to TRBD1. CDR1 and CDR2 (germline): SEHNR, FQNEAQ (reference sequence). Losses at the gene ends were 0 bases for V and 4 bases for J; bases not matched to a gene: 4. The CDR3 contains 15 residues. The CDR3 DNA follows: TGTGCCAGCAGCTTAGCGGGACAGGTCCCCTATGGCTACACCTTC. Translation: CASSLAGQVPYGYTF.

This clone was counted between two and nine times. The chain joins TRBV3-1 (or the pseudogene TRBV3-2) to TRBJ2-7; TRBD1 agrees at 9 bases. This CDR3 spans 16 amino acids. After removal of 3 bases from V and 2 bases from J, the junction contained 8 bases not matched to a gene. The germline gives CDR1 LGHDT, CDR2 YNNKEL (reference sequence). CDR3 amino acids: CASSHLRQGDPYEQYF. CDR3 DNA: TGTGCCAGCAGCCACCTTAGACAGGGGGATCCCTACGAGCAGTACTTC.

The chain is built from TRBV2 and TRBJ2-2; 8 bases agree with TRBD2. The CDR3 has 14 residues. Germline CDR1 reads SNHLY; CDR2 reads FYNNEI. V shed 7 bases, J shed 6 bases, and the junction held 7 bases outside the gene matches. The CDR3 DNA follows: TGTGCCAGCATCGGACTAGCCGAGGCCGGGGAGCTGTTTTTT. It encodes CASIGLAEAGELFF. Together with reference TRBV2 and TRBJ2-2, the CDR3 gives the full variable domain: EPEVTQTPSHQVTQMGQEVILRCVPISNHLYFYWYRQILGQKVEFLVSFYNNEISEKSEIFDDQFSVERPDGSNFTLKIRSTKLEDSAMYFCASIGLAEAGELFFGEGSRLTVL.

The chain couples TRBV6-1 to TRBJ1-2, with D possibly matching TRBD1 (5 bases). Germline loops: CDR1 MNHNS, CDR2 SASEGT. The V and J ends lost 0 bases and 6 bases respectively, with 17 bases between them. This CDR3 spans 16 amino acids. The CDR3 sequence: CASSEARDLWGDGYTF. The CDR3 nucleotides are TGTGCCAGCAGTGAAGCGCGCGATTTGTGGGGGGATGGCTACACCTTC.

This clone was picked up a small number of times. This rearrangement joins TRBV4-1 to TRBJ1-2, with D possibly being TRBD1 (6 bases). V shed 4 bases and J shed 5 bases, with 11 bases lying between them. The V gene's germline CDR1 is MGHRA and CDR2 YSYEKL. The CDR3 consists of 13 residues. DNA of the CDR3: TGCGCCAGCAGCCTCAGGGGAATGTATGGCTACACCTTC. Translation: CASSLRGMYGYTF.

J is TRBJ2-2 and V is TRBV6-5, with a weak D call TRBD2 (6 bases). V was trimmed by 8 bases and J by 5 bases, leaving 12 bases between them. The germline V gene has CDR1 MNHEY and CDR2 SVGAGI. The length of the CDR3 is 13 residues. For the CDR3, the DNA is TGTGCCAGCGAGGAGGAGGGAACCGGGGAGCTGTTTTTT. It encodes CASEEEGTGELFF.

This clone was observed once. The V and J genes are TRBV6-2 or TRBV6-3 and TRBJ2-3; 15 positions match TRBD2. CDR1 and CDR2 (germline): MNHEY, SVGEGT. The CDR3 is made up of 20 amino acids. Germline trimming cut 4 bases from V and 2 bases from J; bases unmatched to any gene: 13. The CDR3, as DNA: TGTGCCAGCAGTTCCCCCCTTGGACTAGCGGGGGGGCCTGCCACAGATACGCAGTATTTT. This gives the protein CASSSPLGLAGGPATDTQYF.

This clone has only one observation. The rearrangement uses TRBV9 and TRBJ1-5; D unresolved. The CDR3 length is 13 residues. Germline values: CDR1 SGDLS, CDR2 YYNGEE. The V end was cut by 0 bases, the J end by 3 bases, with 4 bases between. The CDR3 spells CASSVDNNQPQHF. The CDR3 DNA sequence: TGTGCCAGCAGCGTAGACAACAATCAGCCCCAGCATTTT.

The chain has TRBV28 and TRBJ2-7, with 11 bases lining up with TRBD1. Germline V gene sequence: CDR1 MDHEN, CDR2 SYDVKM. There are 14 residues in the CDR3. V gave up 4 bases and J gave up 6 bases; unmatched junction bases: 5. CDR3 residues: CASSSFGTGGEQYF. The CDR3 nucleotides are TGTGCCAGCAGTTCCTTCGGGACAGGGGGCGAGCAGTACTTC.

The chain recombines TRBV7-3 with TRBJ2-5; the D gene is possibly TRBD1 (6 bases). Germline V gives CDR1 SGHTA, CDR2 FQGTGA. The CDR3 is 14 amino acids. Trimming left V 3 bases short and J 4 bases short, with 12 bases between. The CDR3 region has the DNA TGTGCCAGCAGCTTTCCGGGACAACCAGAGACCCAGTACTTC. It translates to CASSFPGQPETQYF.

The chain couples TRBV6-5 to TRBJ2-7; 7 bases fit TRBD1. The junction had 6 bases not matched to a gene; V was cut back by 7 bases and J by 3 bases. CDR3 size: 13 residues. Germline V lookup: CDR1 MNHEY, CDR2 SVGAGI. This CDR3 is CASTEDRIYEQYF. The CDR3 DNA follows: TGTGCCAGCACCGAGGACAGGATCTACGAGCAGTACTTC.

The V call is TRBV5-1, the J call TRBJ2-3; TRBD1 aligns across 9 bases. Germline V gene data show CDR1 as SGHRS and CDR2 as YFSETQ. The CDR3 spans 14 residues. After removal of 2 bases from V and 4 bases from J, the junction contained 2 bases not matched to a gene. CDR3 sequence: CASSFGQGPDTQYF. CDR3 DNA: TGCGCCAGCAGCTTCGGACAGGGGCCAGATACGCAGTATTTT.

The sample holds a few counts of this clone. The V gene is TRBV6-5, the J gene TRBJ1-1; no reliable D call. Germline CDR1 is MNHEY and CDR2 is SVGAGI. CDR3 length: 15 residues. Deletions cut 2 bases from V and 0 bases from J, with 10 bases between. The CDR3 DNA sequence: TGTGCCAGCAGTTACCAGGCCTCTGTGAACACTGAAGCTTTCTTT. Translation gives CASSYQASVNTEAFF.

The chain is built from TRBV7-3 and TRBJ1-2; D is undetermined. This CDR3 is built from 15 residues. In germline, CDR1 is SGHTA, CDR2 FQGTGA. V dropped 2 bases and J dropped 0 bases, with 10 bases sitting between them. This CDR3 reads CASSLSGLSNYGYTF. The CDR3 bases are TGTGCCAGCAGCTTATCGGGTCTTTCTAACTATGGCTACACCTTC.

V gene TRBV24-1 combines with J gene TRBJ2-7; unclear D gene. The CDR3 is 11 residues long. CDR1 is KGHDR, CDR2 SFDVKD, per germline. The V end lost 1 base, the J end lost 5 bases, and 2 bases lay between the germline ends. CDR3 nucleotide sequence: TGTGCCACCAGTGATTTCGACGAGCAGTACTTC. As protein: CATSDFDEQYF.

V and J are TRBV2 and TRBJ1-2; 7 bases are shared with TRBD1. The trim removed 5 bases at V and 7 bases at J, leaving 7 bases unmatched. CDR3 length: 13 residues. In germline, CDR1 is SNHLY, CDR2 FYNNEI. The CDR3 coding sequence is TGTGCCAGCAGTATGAGGGGGCAAAGTGGCTACACCTTC. It translates to CASSMRGQSGYTF.

The rearrangement uses TRBV6-6 and TRBJ2-7; D is possibly TRBD1 (6 bases). This CDR3 has 15 residues. Germline CDR1 reads MNHNY; CDR2 reads SVGAGI (reference sequence). V was trimmed by 5 bases and J by 5 bases, leaving 19 bases between them. The CDR3 reads CASSPRGRGVHEQYF. In DNA form, the CDR3 reads TGTGCCAGCAGTCCCAGGGGCCGGGGAGTCCACGAGCAGTACTTC.